The source of this TCR beta chain is a study of cytomegalovirus exposure and HLA in healthy donors. The V and J ends lost 3 bases and 8 bases respectively, with 14 bases between them. The V gene's germline CDR1 is MNHNS and CDR2 SASEGT. The CDR3 extends over 14 amino acids. Study results and limitations: Rarity characterized most TCR sequences, yet some public TCRs appeared in many donors. The study reported that TCR beta sequences accurately predicted HLA-A and HLA-B alleles in most subjects.

On this clone: Its target is unknown.

PCR used 60 Vbeta primers and 13 Jbeta primers. Sequenced by immunoSEQ multiplex PCR; TCRdb stores in-frame clones only, minus some. This sample has about 150,000 clones, with roughly three quarters found just once. V is TRBV6-1 and J is TRBJ2-1; the D gene is possibly TRBD1 (6 bases). Sequenced: PBMCs. The receptor's source is a man in his thirties or forties in good health and CMV-seronegative. In DNA form, the CDR3 reads TGTGCCAGCAGTGAGGCTATGGGGGCGGATGAGCAGTTCTTC. Protein sequence: CASSEAMGADEQFF.